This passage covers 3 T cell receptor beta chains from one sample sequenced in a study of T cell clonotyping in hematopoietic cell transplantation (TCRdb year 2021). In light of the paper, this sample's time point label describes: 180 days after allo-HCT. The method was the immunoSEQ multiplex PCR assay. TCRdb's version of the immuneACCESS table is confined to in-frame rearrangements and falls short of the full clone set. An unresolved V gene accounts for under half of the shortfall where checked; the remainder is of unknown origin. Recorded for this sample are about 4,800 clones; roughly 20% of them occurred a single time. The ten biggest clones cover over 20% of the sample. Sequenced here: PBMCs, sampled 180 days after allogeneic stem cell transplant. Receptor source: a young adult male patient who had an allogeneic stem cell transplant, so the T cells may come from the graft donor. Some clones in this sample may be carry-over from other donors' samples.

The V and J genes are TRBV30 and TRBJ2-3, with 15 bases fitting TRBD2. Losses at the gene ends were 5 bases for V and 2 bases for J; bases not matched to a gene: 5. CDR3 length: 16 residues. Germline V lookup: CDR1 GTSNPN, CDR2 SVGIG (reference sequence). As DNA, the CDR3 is TGTGCCTGGGGACTAGCGGGAGGGCGAAACACAGATACGCAGTATTTT. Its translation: CAWGLAGGRNTDTQYF.

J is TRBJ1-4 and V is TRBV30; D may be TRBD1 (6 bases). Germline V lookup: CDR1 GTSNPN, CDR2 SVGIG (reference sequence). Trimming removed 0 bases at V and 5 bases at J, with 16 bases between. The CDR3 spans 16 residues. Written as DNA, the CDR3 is TGTGCCTGGAGTGTACCCGCCAGGGGATCGAATGAAAAACTGTTTTTT. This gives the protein CAWSVPARGSNEKLFF. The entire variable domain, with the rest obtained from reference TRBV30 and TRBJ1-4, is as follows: SQTIHQWPATLVQPVGSPLSLECTVEGTSNPNLYWYRQAAGRGLQLLFYSVGIGQISSEVPQNLSASRPQDRQFILSSKKLLLSDSGFYLCAWSVPARGSNEKLFFGSGTQLSVL.

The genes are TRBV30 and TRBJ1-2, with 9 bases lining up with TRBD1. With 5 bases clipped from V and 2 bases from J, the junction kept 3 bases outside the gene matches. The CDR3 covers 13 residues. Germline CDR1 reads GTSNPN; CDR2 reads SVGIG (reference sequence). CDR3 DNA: TGTGCCTGGGGGACAGGGAAGAACTATGGCTACACCTTC. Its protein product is CAWGTGKNYGYTF.